One sample yielded the 25 T cell receptor beta chains listed below, sequenced in a study of cytomegalovirus exposure and HLA in healthy donors. Profiled with immunoSEQ multiplex PCR; TCRdb holds only in-frame clones, not every one. The sample shows 200,000 to 300,000 clones, 90% of them seen only once. Sequencing used PBMCs. These receptors were taken from a woman aged 25-40 years in good health and CMV-seronegative.

This chain's CDR3 is CASSYSTGVETQYF. In DNA form, the CDR3 reads TGTGCCAGCAGTTACTCGACAGGGGTAGAGACCCAGTACTTC. The genes are TRBV6-5 and TRBJ2-5, with 8 bases identical to TRBD1. CDR3 length: 14 amino acids. The germline CDR1 and CDR2 sequences are MNHEY and SVGAGI. The junction had 1 base not matched to a gene; V was cut back by 0 bases and J by 4 bases.

The chain employs TRBV27 and TRBJ2-7; 7 nucleotides align to TRBD1. Germline V gene data show CDR1 as MNHEY and CDR2 as SMNVEV (reference sequence). The J segment lost 1 base and the V segment lost 3 bases, leaving 9 bases of the junction unmatched. CDR3 size: 16 residues. CDR3 sequence: CASSFRDSTISYEQYF. The CDR3 DNA follows: TGTGCCAGCAGTTTCCGGGACAGTACTATATCCTACGAGCAGTACTTC.

The chain links TRBV7-6 to TRBJ2-7, with D possibly being TRBD1 (5 bases). V lost 4 bases and J lost 7, with 14 bases in between. In germline, CDR1 is SGHVS, CDR2 FNYEAQ. This CDR3 has 13 amino acids. The CDR3 protein is CASSSRGYSEQYF. The CDR3 DNA is TGTGCCAGCAGCTCTAGGGGCTACTCGGAGCAGTACTTC. Supplemented by reference TRBV7-6 and TRBJ2-7, the full variable domain reads GAGVSQSPRYKVTKRGQDVALRCDPISGHVSLYWYRQALGQGPEFLTYFNYEAQQDKSGLPNDRFSAERPEGSISTLTIQRTEQRDSAMYRCASSSRGYSEQYFGPGTRLTVT.

The gene calls are TRBV9 and TRBJ2-3; 8 bases align to TRBD2. V trimming: 3 bases; J trimming: 0 bases; junction bases outside the gene matches: 6. Germline V gene sequence: CDR1 SGDLS, CDR2 YYNGEE. The CDR3 length is 16 residues. For the CDR3, the DNA is TGTGCCAGCAGCGCGGGACTAGGGGGTAGCACAGATACGCAGTATTTT. Translation: CASSAGLGGSTDTQYF.

As DNA, the CDR3 is TGTGCCAACACGACAACTCACCGACAGGGCGAAAGCAATCAGCCCCAGCATTTT. Translated, it gives CANTTTHRQGESNQPQHF. The chain uses TRBV6-4 and TRBJ1-5, with TRBD1 identical over 7 bases. The CDR3 length is 18 residues. Per germline, CDR1 MRHNA and CDR2 SNTAGT. With 10 bases clipped from V and 1 base from J, the junction kept 19 bases outside the gene matches.

The V gene is TRBV27, the J gene TRBJ1-1; weak D call: TRBD1 (6 bases). Trimming took off 1 base at V and 4 bases at J, with 13 bases between the two ends. Per the germline V gene, CDR1 is MNHEY and CDR2 is SMNVEV (reference sequence). The CDR3 is 15 amino acids. The CDR3 region is CASSLLSRGPTEAFF. In nucleotides, the CDR3 is TGTGCCAGCAGTTTATTATCGCGGGGGCCCACTGAAGCTTTCTTT.

This clone was found a few times. Here the CDR3 DNA reads TGTGCCAGCAGCCAAGTCGTGGGGTATGGCTACACCTTC. This encodes CASSQVVGYGYTF. J is TRBJ1-2 and V is TRBV14, with D uncertain. Germline CDR1 and CDR2: SGHDN and FVKESK. The CDR3 spans 13 residues. The V end was cut by 1 base, the J end by 5 bases, with 8 bases between. Using reference TRBV14 and TRBJ1-2 for the parts outside the CDR3, the full variable domain is EAGVTQFPSHSVIEKGQTVTLRCDPISGHDNLYWYRRVMGKEIKFLLHFVKESKQDESGMPNNRFLAERTGGTYSTLKVQPAELEDSGVYFCASSQVVGYGYTFGSGTRLTVV.

This clone is a singleton in its sample. The genes are TRBV28 and TRBJ2-3, with D possibly called TRBD1 or TRBD2 (5 bases each). Trimming shortened V by 7 bases and J by 0 bases, and 14 bases separated the two germline ends. The CDR3 is 15 residues long. CDR1 and CDR2 (germline): MDHEN, SYDVKM. CDR3 DNA sequence: TGTGCCAGCAACCTATGGGACCCTAGCACAGATACGCAGTATTTT. The encoded protein is CASNLWDPSTDTQYF.

The genes are TRBV12-5 and TRBJ2-5; perhaps TRBD1 as D (5 bases). This CDR3 contains 14 residues. Trimming stripped 5 bases from V and 1 base from J, with 11 bases between. Per germline, CDR1 LGHNT and CDR2 FRNRAP. DNA for the CDR3: TGTGCTAGTGGTCCCGCGGACACCCAAGAGACCCAGTACTTC. Its protein product is CASGPADTQETQYF.

This clone showed up just a few times. This rearrangement joins TRBV4-1 to TRBJ2-7; 11 nucleotides match TRBD2. V was pared by 2 bases and J by 1 base, with 16 bases of the junction left unmatched. This CDR3 contains 20 residues. Germline assignment: CDR1 MGHRA and CDR2 YSYEKL. The CDR3: CASSQLANSLRTSGSYEQYF. CDR3 nucleotide sequence: TGCGCCAGCAGCCAATTGGCGAACAGCCTCCGGACTAGCGGGTCCTACGAGCAGTACTTC.

This sequence joins TRBV27 and TRBJ2-6; D might be TRBD1 or TRBD2, each matching 5 bases. V lost 3 bases to trimming and J lost 3 bases, with 9 bases between them. CDR3 length: 15 amino acids. Germline CDR1 is MNHEY and CDR2 is SMNVEV (reference sequence). CDR3 nucleotides: TGTGCCAGCAGTTTCGGGACCTTTGGGGCCAACGTCCTGACTTTC. It yields the protein CASSFGTFGANVLTF.

This chain joins TRBV30 and TRBJ2-1, with D maybe TRBD2 (5 bases). The CDR3 runs 15 residues. The germline V gene has CDR1 GTSNPN and CDR2 SVGIG (reference sequence). V was cut by 0 bases and J by 2 bases, with 11 bases left in between. The CDR3 loop reads CAWSVRGFPYNEQFF. CDR3 DNA sequence: TGTGCCTGGAGTGTACGGGGATTTCCCTACAATGAGCAGTTCTTC.

The chain recombines TRBV7-3 with TRBJ2-2; 10 bases are shared with TRBD1. The CDR3 has 15 residues. The germline gives CDR1 SGHTA, CDR2 FQGTGA. Trimming at V came to 6 bases and at J to 3 bases, leaving 4 bases not matched to a gene. CDR3 residues: CASSPGTGDTGELFF. DNA for the CDR3: TGTGCCAGCAGTCCCGGGACAGGGGACACCGGGGAGCTGTTTTTT.

This clone appeared a single time. The rearrangement joins TRBV5-1 to TRBJ1-2; 7 bases match TRBD1. CDR3 size: 14 residues. Germline CDR1 and CDR2: SGHRS and YFSETQ. V lost 3 bases to trimming and J lost 4 bases; unmatched junction nucleotides: 6. The CDR3 sequence is CASSSTQGPYGYTF. The CDR3 DNA follows: TGCGCCAGCAGCTCGACACAGGGGCCCTATGGCTACACCTTC.

The V gene is TRBV11-3, the J gene TRBJ2-7; 10 positions match TRBD2. The CDR3 sequence is 15 residues long. The J segment lost 0 bases and the V segment lost 2 bases, leaving 1 base of the junction unmatched. Germline CDR1 is SGHNT and CDR2 is YENEEA. CDR3 in amino acids: CASSLTSGTSYEQYF. The CDR3 DNA sequence: TGTGCCAGCAGCTTAACTAGCGGGACCTCCTACGAGCAGTACTTC. The full variable domain, completed using reference TRBV11-3 and TRBJ2-7, is EAGVVQSPRYKIIEKKQPVAFWCNPISGHNTLYWYLQNLGQGPELLIRYENEEAVDDSQLPKDRFSAERLKGVDSTLKIQPAELGDSAVYLCASSLTSGTSYEQYFGPGTRLTVT.

The chain is built from TRBV6-1 and TRBJ1-2; no clear D. CDR3 size: 13 residues. Germline V CDR1 and CDR2: MNHNS, SASEGT. V was shortened by 8 bases and J by 4 bases, with 14 bases between the two germline ends. CDR3 in amino acids: CASRNVNGYGYTF. The CDR3 DNA sequence: TGTGCCAGCCGCAACGTCAATGGCTATGGCTACACCTTC.

This clone is a singleton in its sample. The chain links TRBV7-2 to TRBJ1-1; 8 bases agree with TRBD1. This CDR3 region has 14 residues. V gave up 6 bases and J gave up 3 bases; unmatched junction bases: 6. Germline values: CDR1 SGHTA, CDR2 FQGNSA. The CDR3 region is CASSRIRGHTEAFF. The CDR3 DNA is TGTGCCAGCAGTCGAATCAGGGGGCACACTGAAGCTTTCTTT.

V and J are TRBV18 and TRBJ2-1, with 9 bases aligning to TRBD2. The CDR3 consists of 16 residues. With 6 bases clipped from V and 0 bases from J, the junction kept 6 bases outside the gene matches. The germline gives CDR1 KGHSH, CDR2 LQKENI. The CDR3 protein is CASSRLAVPSYNEQFF. The DNA of the CDR3 is TGTGCCAGCTCTCGACTAGCGGTTCCCTCCTACAATGAGCAGTTCTTC.

The V and J genes are TRBV4-1 and TRBJ2-7, with 14 bases aligning to TRBD2. CDR3 size: 17 residues. CDR1 is MGHRA and CDR2 is YSYEKL in the germline V gene. V trimming: 5 bases; J trimming: 5 bases; junction bases outside the gene matches: 11. In DNA form, the CDR3 reads TGCGCCAGCAGCTTTACCGGGACTAGCGGGAGCCCTGACGAGCAGTACTTC. Translation gives CASSFTGTSGSPDEQYF.

The V call is TRBV11-1, the J call TRBJ2-1; 10 bases line up with TRBD2. V shed 1 base, J shed 3 bases, and the junction held 6 bases outside the gene matches. The CDR3 has 17 amino acids. The V gene's germline CDR1 is SGHAT and CDR2 FQDESV (reference sequence). The CDR3 loop reads CASSLEGPSGSYNEQFF. CDR3 nucleotides: TGTGCCAGCAGCTTAGAAGGCCCTAGCGGGAGCTACAATGAGCAGTTCTTC.

The V call is TRBV10-2, the J call TRBJ2-3, with TRBD2 matching 11 bases. Germline V lookup: CDR1 WSHSY, CDR2 SAAADI. The V segment lost 0 bases and the J segment 1 base; nucleotides outside the gene matches: 3. The CDR3 loop spans 17 amino acids. The CDR3 here is CASSESRGLAGTDTQYF. The CDR3 region has the DNA TGCGCCAGCAGTGAGTCACGGGGACTAGCGGGCACAGATACGCAGTATTTT.

This clone occurred a few times. The V call is TRBV6-6, the J call TRBJ1-1; D is perhaps TRBD1 (6 bases). Germline CDR1 reads MNHNY; CDR2 reads SVGAGI (reference sequence). Trimming stripped 8 bases from V and 5 bases from J, with 15 bases between. There are 13 residues in the CDR3. For the CDR3, the DNA is TGTGCCAGCCACCACAGGGAAGGAACTGAAGCTTTCTTT. Translating it yields CASHHREGTEAFF.

The chain joins TRBV7-3 to TRBJ2-3, with 13 bases aligning to TRBD2. The germline gives CDR1 SGHTA, CDR2 FQGTGA. There are 15 residues in the CDR3. Trimming cost V 4 bases and J 4 bases; bases outside gene matches: 2. CDR3 DNA sequence: TGTGCCAGCAGCTCCGGACTAGCGGGAGCAGATACGCAGTATTTT. Translating gives CASSSGLAGADTQYF.

The chain uses TRBV27 and TRBJ1-2; 10 bases line up with TRBD1. The length of the CDR3 is 15 residues. Looked up from germline, CDR1 is MNHEY and CDR2 is SMNVEV (reference sequence). V was pared by 8 bases and J by 6 bases, with 12 bases of the junction left unmatched. CDR3 sequence: CASAPSTGGANGYTF. The CDR3 DNA is TGTGCCAGCGCTCCCTCGACAGGGGGCGCGAATGGCTACACCTTC.

The chain has TRBV28 and TRBJ2-3; D might be TRBD1 (5 bases). Germline CDR1 reads MDHEN; CDR2 reads SYDVKM. Deletions cut 1 base from V and 1 base from J, with 12 bases between. The length of the CDR3 is 16 residues. CDR3 DNA sequence: TGTGCCAGCAGTTTATTAAGGGGTGGTGGCACAGATACGCAGTATTTT. Translated: CASSLLRGGGTDTQYF.